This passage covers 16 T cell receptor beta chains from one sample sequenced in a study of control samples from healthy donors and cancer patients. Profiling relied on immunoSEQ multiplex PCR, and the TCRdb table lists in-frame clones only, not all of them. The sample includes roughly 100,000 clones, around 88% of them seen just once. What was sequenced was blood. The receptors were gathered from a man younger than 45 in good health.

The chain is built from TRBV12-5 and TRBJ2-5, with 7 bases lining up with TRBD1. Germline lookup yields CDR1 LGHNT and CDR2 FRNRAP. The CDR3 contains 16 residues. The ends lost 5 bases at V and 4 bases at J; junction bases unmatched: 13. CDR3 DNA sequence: TGTGCTAGTGGTCCCGCTCGCCCCAGGGGGAGAGAGACCCAGTACTTC. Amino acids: CASGPARPRGRETQYF.

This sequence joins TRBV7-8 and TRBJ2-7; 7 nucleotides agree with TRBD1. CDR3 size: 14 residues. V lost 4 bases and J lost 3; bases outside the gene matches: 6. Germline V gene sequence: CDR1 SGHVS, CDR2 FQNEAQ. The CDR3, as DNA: TGTGCCAGCAGCTCGGACAGGCCCAACTACGAGCAGTACTTC. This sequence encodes CASSSDRPNYEQYF.

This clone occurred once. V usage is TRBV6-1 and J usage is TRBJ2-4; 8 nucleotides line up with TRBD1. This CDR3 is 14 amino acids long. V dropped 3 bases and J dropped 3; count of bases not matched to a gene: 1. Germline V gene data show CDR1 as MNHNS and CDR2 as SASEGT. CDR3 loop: CASSDRGLKNIQYF. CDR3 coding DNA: TGTGCCAGCAGTGACAGGGGGCTCAAAAACATTCAGTACTTC.

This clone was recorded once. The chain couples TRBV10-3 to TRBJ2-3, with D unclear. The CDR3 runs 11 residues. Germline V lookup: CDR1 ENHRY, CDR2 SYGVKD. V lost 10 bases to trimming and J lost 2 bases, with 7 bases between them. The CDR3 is CATSSTDTQYF. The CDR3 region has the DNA TGTGCCACCTCTTCCACAGATACGCAGTATTTT.

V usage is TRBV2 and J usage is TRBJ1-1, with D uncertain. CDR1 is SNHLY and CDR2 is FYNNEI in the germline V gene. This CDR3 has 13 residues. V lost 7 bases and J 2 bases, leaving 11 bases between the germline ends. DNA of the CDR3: TGTGCCAGCATACGCGAGGGAAACACTGAAGCTTTCTTT. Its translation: CASIREGNTEAFF.

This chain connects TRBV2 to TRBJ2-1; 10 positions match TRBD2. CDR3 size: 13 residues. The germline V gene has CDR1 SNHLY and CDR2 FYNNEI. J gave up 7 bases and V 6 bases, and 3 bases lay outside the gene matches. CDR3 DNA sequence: TGTGCCAGCAGGTGGACTAGCGGTAATGAGCAGTTCTTC. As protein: CASRWTSGNEQFF. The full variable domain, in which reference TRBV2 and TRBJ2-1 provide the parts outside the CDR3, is EPEVTQTPSHQVTQMGQEVILRCVPISNHLYFYWYRQILGQKVEFLVSFYNNEISEKSEIFDDQFSVERPDGSNFTLKIRSTKLEDSAMYFCASRWTSGNEQFFGPGTRLTVL.

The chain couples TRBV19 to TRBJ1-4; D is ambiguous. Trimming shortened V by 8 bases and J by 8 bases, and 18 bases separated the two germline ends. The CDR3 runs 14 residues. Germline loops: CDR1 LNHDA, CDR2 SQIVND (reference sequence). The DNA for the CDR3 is TGTGCCAGTCGGAGTGGGTCCCCCGGGGAAAAACTGTTTTTT. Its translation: CASRSGSPGEKLFF.

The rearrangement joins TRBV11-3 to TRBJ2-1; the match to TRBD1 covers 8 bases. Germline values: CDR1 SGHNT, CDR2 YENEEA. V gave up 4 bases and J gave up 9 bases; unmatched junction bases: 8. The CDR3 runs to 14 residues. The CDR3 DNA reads TGTGCCAGCAGCTCTGGACAGGGCTTCGGTGAGCAGTTCTTC. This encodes CASSSGQGFGEQFF.

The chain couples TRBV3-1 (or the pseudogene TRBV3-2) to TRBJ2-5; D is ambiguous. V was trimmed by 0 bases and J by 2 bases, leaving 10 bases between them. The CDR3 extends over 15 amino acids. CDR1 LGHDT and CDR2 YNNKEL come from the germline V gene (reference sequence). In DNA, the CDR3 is TGTGCCAGCAGCCAAGACGGGCATTTACAAGAGACCCAGTACTTC. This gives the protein CASSQDGHLQETQYF.

The CDR3 DNA is TGTGCCAGTAGTATCTCGGATATCGGGGGAAACATTCAGTACTTC. Amino acid sequence: CASSISDIGGNIQYF. The chain links TRBV19 to TRBJ2-4; D perhaps matches TRBD2 (6 bases). The CDR3 runs to 15 residues. Germline CDR1 LNHDA, CDR2 SQIVND (reference sequence). With 3 bases removed from V and 6 bases from J, the gap between germline ends came to 15 bases. Looking up the rest from reference TRBV19 and TRBJ2-4 gives the full variable domain: DGGITQSPKYLFRKEGQNVTLSCEQNLNHDAMYWYRQDPGQGLRLIYYSQIVNDFQKGDIAEGYSVSREKKESFPLTVTSAQKNPTAFYLCASSISDIGGNIQYFGAGTRLSVL.

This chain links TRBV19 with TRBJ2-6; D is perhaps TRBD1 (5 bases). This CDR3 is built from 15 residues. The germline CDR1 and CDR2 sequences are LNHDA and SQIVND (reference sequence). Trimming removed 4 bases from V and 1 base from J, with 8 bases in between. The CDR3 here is CASSRGGSGANVLTF. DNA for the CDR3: TGTGCCAGTAGTAGGGGCGGTTCTGGGGCCAACGTCCTGACTTTC.

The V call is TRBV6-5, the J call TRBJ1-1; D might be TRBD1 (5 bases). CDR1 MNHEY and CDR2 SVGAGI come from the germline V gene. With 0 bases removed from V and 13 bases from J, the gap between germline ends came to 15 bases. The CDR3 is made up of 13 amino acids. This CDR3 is CASSYSMGLDVFF. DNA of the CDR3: TGTGCCAGCAGTTACTCGATGGGACTTGACGTTTTCTTT.

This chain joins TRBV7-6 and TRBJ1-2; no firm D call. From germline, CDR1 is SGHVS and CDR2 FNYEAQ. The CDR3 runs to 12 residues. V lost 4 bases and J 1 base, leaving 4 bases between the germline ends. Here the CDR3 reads CASSSFNYGYTF. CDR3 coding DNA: TGTGCCAGCAGCTCATTTAACTATGGCTACACCTTC. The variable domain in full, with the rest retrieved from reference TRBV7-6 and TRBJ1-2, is GAGVSQSPRYKVTKRGQDVALRCDPISGHVSLYWYRQALGQGPEFLTYFNYEAQQDKSGLPNDRFSAERPEGSISTLTIQRTEQRDSAMYRCASSSFNYGYTFGSGTRLTVV.

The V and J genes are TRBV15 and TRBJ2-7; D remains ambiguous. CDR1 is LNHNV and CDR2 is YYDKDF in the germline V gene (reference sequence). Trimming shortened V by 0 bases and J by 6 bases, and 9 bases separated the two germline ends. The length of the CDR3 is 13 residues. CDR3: CATSRDGKIEQYV. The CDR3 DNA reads TGTGCCACCAGCAGAGATGGTAAAATCGAGCAGTACGTC.

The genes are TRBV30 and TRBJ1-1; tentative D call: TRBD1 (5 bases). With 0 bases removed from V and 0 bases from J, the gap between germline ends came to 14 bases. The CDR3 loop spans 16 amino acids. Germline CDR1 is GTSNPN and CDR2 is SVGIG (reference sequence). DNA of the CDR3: TGTGCCTGGAGTGTAGAGGCAGGGTGGGTGAACACTGAAGCTTTCTTT. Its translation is CAWSVEAGWVNTEAFF.

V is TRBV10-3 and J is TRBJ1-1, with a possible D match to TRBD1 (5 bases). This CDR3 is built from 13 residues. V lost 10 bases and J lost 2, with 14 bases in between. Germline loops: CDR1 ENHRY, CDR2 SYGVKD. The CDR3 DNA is TGTGCCACCAGGGCCTCCCTCAACACTGAAGCTTTCTTT. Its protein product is CATRASLNTEAFF.